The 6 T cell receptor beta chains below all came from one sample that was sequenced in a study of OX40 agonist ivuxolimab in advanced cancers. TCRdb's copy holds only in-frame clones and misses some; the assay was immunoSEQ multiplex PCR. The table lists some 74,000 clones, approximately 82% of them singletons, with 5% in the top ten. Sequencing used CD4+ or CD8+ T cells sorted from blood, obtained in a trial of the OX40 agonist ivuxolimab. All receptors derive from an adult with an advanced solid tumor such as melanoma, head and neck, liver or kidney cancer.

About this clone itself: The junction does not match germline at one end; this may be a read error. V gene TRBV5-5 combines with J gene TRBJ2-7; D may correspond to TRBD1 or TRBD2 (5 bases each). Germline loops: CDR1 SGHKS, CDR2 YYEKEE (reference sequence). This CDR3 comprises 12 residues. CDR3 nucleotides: TGTGCCAGCAGCCGGGACCTTAGGGAGCCGTACTTC. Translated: CASSRDLREPYF.

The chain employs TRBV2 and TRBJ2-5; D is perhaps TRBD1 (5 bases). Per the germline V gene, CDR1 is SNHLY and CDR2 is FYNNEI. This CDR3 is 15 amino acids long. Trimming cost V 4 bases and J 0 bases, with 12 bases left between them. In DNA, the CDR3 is TGTGCCAGCAGTGGGACACCCGTTTACCAAGAGACCCAGTACTTC. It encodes CASSGTPVYQETQYF.

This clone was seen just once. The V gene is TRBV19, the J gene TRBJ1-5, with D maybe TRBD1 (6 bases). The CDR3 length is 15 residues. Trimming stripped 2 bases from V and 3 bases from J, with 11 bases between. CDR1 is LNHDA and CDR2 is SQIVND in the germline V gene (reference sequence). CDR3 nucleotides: TGTGCCAGTAGTATACCCGACAGGAACAATCAGCCCCAGCATTTT. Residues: CASSIPDRNNQPQHF. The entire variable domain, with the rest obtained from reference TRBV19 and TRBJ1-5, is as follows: DGGITQSPKYLFRKEGQNVTLSCEQNLNHDAMYWYRQDPGQGLRLIYYSQIVNDFQKGDIAEGYSVSREKKESFPLTVTSAQKNPTAFYLCASSIPDRNNQPQHFGDGTRLSIL.

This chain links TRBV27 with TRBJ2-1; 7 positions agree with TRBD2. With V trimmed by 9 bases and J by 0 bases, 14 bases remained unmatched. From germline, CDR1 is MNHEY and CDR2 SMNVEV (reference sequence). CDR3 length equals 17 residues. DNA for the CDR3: TGTGCCAGGGGGCTAGCGGTCCTCCCGAGCTCCTACAATGAGCAGTTCTTC. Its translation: CARGLAVLPSSYNEQFF.

The CDR3 DNA reads TGTGCCAGTAGTACCGGACTGGGACTAGCGGGACCTCACGAGCAGTACTTC. It specifies CASSTGLGLAGPHEQYF. This sequence joins TRBV19 and TRBJ2-7; TRBD2 aligns across 13 bases. CDR1 is LNHDA and CDR2 is SQIVND in the germline V gene (reference sequence). The CDR3 sequence is 17 residues long. Trimming cost V 4 bases and J 5 bases; bases outside gene matches: 11.

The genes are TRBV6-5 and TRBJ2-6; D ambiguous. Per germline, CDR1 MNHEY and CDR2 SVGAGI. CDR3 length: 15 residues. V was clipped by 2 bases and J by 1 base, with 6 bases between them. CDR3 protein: CASSYATSGANVLTF. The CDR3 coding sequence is TGTGCCAGCAGTTACGCTACGTCTGGGGCCAACGTCCTGACTTTC.